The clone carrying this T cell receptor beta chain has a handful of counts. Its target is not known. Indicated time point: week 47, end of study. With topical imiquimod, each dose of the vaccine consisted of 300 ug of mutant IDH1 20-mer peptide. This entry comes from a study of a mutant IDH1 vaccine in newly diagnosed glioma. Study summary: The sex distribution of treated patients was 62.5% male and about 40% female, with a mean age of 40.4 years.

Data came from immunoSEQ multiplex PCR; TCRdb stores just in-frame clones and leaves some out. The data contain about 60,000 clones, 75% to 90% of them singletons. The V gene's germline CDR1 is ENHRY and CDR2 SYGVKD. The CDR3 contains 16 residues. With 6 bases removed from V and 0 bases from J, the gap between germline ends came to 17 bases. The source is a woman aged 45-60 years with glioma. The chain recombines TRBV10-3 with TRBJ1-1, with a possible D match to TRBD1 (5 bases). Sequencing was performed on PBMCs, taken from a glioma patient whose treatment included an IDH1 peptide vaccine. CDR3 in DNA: TGTGCCATCAGGAGCCGGGACCGCGTAATGAACACTGAAGCTTTCTTT. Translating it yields CAIRSRDRVMNTEAFF.